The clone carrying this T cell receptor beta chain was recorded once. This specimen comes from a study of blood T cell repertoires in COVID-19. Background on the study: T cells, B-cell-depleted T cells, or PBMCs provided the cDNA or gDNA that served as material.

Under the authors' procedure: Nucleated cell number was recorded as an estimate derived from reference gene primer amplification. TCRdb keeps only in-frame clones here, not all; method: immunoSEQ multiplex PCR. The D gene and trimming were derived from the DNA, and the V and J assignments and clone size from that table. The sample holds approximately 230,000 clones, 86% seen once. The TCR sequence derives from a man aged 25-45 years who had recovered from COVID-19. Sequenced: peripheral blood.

CDR3 sequence (DNA): TGTGCCAGCGGTGGGGACAACGGGATTGATGGCTACACCTTC. This codes for CASGGDNGIDGYTF. V is TRBV6-4 and J is TRBJ1-2, with a weak D call TRBD1 (6 bases). Trimming pared 8 bases from V and 6 bases from J, leaving 19 bases between. Germline V gene data show CDR1 as MRHNA and CDR2 as SNTAGT. The CDR3 is 14 residues long.